The T cell receptor beta chain under discussion was sequenced for a study of post-analysis software for immune sequencing data. Study-wide results and limits: Controls had significantly higher normalized Chao1 diversity than multiple sclerosis patients. Samples made in the same batch grouped tightly together by F measure. Patients used about 5 TRBV segments, including TRBV5-6, TRBV5-1 and TRBV20-1, more often than controls.

Trimming removed 7 bases from V and 5 bases from J, with 20 bases in between. CDR1 MNHNY and CDR2 SVGAGI come from the germline V gene (reference sequence). There are 15 residues in the CDR3. The TCR beta cDNA libraries contained unique molecular identifiers. Around 460,000 cDNA molecules came from around 1 to 10 million T cells. From the PCR reads, TCRdb called clonotypes with MiXCR, one entry per CDR3 protein. The data show about 180,000 distinct CDR3 sequences, over 25% seen once. As concerns this clonotype: What it binds is not known.

This rearrangement joins TRBV6-6 to TRBJ2-5, with D maybe TRBD2 (6 bases). This TCR was recovered from a girl under 18 with multiple sclerosis. The source material was blood. The CDR3 here is CASNWQATGGETQYF. The CDR3 region has the DNA TGTGCCAGCAATTGGCAAGCTACAGGAGGGGAGACCCAGTACTTC.